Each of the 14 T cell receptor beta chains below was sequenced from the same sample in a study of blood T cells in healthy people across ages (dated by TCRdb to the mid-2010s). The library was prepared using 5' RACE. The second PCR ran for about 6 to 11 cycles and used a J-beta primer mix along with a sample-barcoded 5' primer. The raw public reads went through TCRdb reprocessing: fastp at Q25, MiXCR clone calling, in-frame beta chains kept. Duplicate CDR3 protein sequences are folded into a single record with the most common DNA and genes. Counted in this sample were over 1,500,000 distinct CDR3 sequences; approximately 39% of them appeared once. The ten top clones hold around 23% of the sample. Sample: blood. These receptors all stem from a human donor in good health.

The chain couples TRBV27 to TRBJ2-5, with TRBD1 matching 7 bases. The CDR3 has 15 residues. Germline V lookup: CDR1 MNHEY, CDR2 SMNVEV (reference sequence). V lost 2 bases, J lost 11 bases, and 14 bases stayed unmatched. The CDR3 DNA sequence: TGTGCCAGCAGTTTAGGACAGGACCGGTCCTTGGAGCAGTACTTC. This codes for CASSLGQDRSLEQYF.

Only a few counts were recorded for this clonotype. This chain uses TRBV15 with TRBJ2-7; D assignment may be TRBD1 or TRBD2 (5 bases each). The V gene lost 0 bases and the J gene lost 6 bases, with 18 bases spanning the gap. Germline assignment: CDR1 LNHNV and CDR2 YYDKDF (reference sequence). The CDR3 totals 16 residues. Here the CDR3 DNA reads TGTGCCACCAGCAGAGATCGGGATCGCAGGGCCAGCGAGCAGTACTTC. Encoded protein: CATSRDRDRRASEQYF.

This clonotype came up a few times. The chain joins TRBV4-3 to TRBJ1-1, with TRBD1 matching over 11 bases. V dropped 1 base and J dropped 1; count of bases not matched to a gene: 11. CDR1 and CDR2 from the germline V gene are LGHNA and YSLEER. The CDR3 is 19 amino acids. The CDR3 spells CASSQVGPRTGGANTEAFF. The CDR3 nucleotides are TGCGCCAGCAGCCAAGTAGGACCCAGGACAGGGGGCGCGAACACTGAAGCTTTCTTT.

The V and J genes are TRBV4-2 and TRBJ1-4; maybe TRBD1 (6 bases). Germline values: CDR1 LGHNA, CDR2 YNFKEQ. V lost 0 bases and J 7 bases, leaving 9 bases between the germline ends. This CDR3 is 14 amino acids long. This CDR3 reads CASSQDVGAEKLFF. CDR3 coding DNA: TGTGCCAGCAGCCAAGATGTGGGGGCTGAAAAACTGTTTTTT.

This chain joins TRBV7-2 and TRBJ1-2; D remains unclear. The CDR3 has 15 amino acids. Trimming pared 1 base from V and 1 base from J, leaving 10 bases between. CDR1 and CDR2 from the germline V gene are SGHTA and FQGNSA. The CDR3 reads CASSLGPTHNYGYTF. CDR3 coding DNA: TGTGCCAGCAGCTTAGGGCCGACGCATAACTATGGCTACACCTTC.

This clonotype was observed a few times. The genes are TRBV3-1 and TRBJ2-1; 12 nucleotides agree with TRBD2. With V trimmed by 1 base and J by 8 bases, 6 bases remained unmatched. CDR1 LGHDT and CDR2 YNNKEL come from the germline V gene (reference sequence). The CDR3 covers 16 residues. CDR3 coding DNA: TGTGCCAGCAGCCAAGGGCTAGCGGGGGGGTTGTATGAGCAGTTCTTC. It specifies CASSQGLAGGLYEQFF.

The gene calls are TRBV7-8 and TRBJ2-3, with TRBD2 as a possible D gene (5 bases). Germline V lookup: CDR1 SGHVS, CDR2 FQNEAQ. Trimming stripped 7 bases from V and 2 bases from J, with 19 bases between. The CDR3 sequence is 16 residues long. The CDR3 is CASNELDSSYTDTQYF. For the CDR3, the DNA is TGTGCCAGCAATGAATTGGACTCCTCCTACACAGATACGCAGTATTTT. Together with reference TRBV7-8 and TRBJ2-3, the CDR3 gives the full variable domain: GAGVSQSPRYKVAKRGQDVALRCDPISGHVSLFWYQQALGQGPEFLTYFQNEAQLDKSGLPSDRFFAERPEGSVSTLKIQRTQQEDSAVYLCASNELDSSYTDTQYFGPGTRLTVL.

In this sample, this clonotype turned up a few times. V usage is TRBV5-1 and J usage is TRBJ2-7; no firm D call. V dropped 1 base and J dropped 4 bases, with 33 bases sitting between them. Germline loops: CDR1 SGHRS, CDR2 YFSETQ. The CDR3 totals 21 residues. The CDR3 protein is CASSLMYVRSQDLRIDYEQYF. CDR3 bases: TGCGCCAGCAGCTTGATGTATGTCAGGTCGCAGGACCTCCGAATCGATTACGAGCAGTACTTC.

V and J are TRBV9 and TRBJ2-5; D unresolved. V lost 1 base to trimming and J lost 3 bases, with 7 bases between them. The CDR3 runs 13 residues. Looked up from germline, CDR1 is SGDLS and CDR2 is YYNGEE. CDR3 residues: CASSVSPEETQYF. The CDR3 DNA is TGTGCCAGCAGCGTATCGCCAGAAGAGACCCAGTACTTC.

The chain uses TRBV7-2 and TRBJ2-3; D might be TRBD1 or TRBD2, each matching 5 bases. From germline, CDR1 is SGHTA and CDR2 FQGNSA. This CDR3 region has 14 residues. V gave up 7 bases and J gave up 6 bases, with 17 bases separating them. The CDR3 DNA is TGTGCCAGCACCCCTAGTGGGGGTTGGGATACGCAGTATTTT. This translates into CASTPSGGWDTQYF.

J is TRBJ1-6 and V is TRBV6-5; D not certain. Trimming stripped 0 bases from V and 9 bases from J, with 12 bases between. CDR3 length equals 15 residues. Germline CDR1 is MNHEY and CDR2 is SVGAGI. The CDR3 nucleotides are TGTGCCAGCAGTTACTCCTGGGGAGACGGTTCACCCCTCCACTTT. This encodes CASSYSWGDGSPLHF.

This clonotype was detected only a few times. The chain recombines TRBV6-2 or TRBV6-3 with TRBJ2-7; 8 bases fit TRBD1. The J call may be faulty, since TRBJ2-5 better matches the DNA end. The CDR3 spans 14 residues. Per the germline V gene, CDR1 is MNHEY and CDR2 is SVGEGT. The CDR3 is CASSWTGPFRTQYF. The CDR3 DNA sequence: TGTGCCAGCAGTTGGACAGGGCCGTTTCGGACCCAGTACTTC.

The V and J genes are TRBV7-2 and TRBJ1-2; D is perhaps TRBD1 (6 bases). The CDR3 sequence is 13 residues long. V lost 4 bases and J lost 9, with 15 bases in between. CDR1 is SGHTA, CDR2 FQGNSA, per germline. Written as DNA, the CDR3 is TGTGCCAGCAGCTCGAGACAGGCGGATCGCTACACCTTC. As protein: CASSSRQADRYTF.

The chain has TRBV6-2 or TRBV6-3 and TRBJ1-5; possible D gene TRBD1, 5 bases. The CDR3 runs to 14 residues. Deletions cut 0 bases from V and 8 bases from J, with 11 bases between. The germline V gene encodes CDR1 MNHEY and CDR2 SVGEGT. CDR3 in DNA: TGTGCCAGCAGTTACTCGACGGGGGGAGAGCCCCAGCATTTT. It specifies CASSYSTGGEPQHF.